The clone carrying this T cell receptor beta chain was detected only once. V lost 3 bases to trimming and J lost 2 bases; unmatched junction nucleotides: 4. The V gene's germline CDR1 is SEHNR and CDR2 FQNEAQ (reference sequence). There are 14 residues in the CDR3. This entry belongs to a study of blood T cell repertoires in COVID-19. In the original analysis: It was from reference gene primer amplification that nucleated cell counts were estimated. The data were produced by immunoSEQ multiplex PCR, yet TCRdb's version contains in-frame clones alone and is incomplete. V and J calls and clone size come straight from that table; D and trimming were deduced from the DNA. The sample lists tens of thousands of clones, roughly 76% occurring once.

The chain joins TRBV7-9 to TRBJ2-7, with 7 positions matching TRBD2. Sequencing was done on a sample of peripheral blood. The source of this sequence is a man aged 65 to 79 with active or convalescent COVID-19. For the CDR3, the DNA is TGTGCCAGCAGCTTCCAGAGCGGGGCCTACGAGCAGTACTTC. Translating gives CASSFQSGAYEQYF.